One sample yielded the 2 T cell receptor beta chains listed below, sequenced in a study of vaccination and CD4 T cells after COVID-19. Cultured CD4+ T cell DNA underwent sequencing with the Oncomine TCR Beta short-read assay. From the PCR reads, TCRdb called clonotypes with MiXCR, one entry per CDR3 protein. The sample holds 10,000 or so distinct CDR3 sequences; under 35% are singletons and the top ten take just under 30%. The antigens for these receptors are not known. The treatment here: roughly 10-day PBMC culture with coronavirus spike peptide pools or control peptides (ViraFEST assay). Sequencing used cultured CD4+ T cells from blood. The receptors derive from a human donor with COVID-19.

This clonotype is labeled medium-sized. This chain joins TRBV6-2 or TRBV6-3 and TRBJ1-5; 7 positions agree with TRBD1. V dropped 4 bases and J dropped 6; count of bases not matched to a gene: 6. Germline-derived CDR1 and CDR2 are MNHEY and SVGEGT. The CDR3 length is 14 residues. CDR3 bases: TGTGCCAGCAGTTGGACAGGTTCGACTCAGCCCCAGCATTTT. This codes for CASSWTGSTQPQHF.

The chain uses TRBV18 and TRBJ1-2; D may be TRBD1 (5 bases). This CDR3 is built from 13 residues. With 3 bases removed from V and 3 bases from J, the gap between germline ends came to 8 bases. Germline values: CDR1 KGHSH, CDR2 LQKENI. The CDR3 loop reads CASSPGTDYGYTF. CDR3 nucleotide sequence: TGTGCCAGCTCACCCGGGACCGACTATGGCTACACCTTC.